The 18 T cell receptor beta chains listed next were all sequenced from one sample in a study of graft-versus-host responses after intestinal transplantation. Clones were read by immunoSEQ multiplex PCR, and TCRdb kept only the in-frame ones, dropping some. Here the sample spans tens of thousands of clones, approximately 94% being singletons. For these receptors, no antigen is known. Specimen: unstimulated CD8+ T cells sorted from spleen or lymph node cells, collected before intestinal transplant. These TCRs come from a human donor who received an intestinal transplant.

Of note for this clone: Mismatch with germline at one junction end may stem from a read error. The chain is built from TRBV6-5 and TRBJ2-1, with D hard to call. This CDR3 comprises 14 residues. CDR1 is MNHEY and CDR2 is SVGAGI in the germline V gene. CDR3 DNA sequence: TGTGCCATCAGTGATACAAGCTCCTACAATGAGCAGTTCTTC. It codes for CAISDTSSYNEQFF.

This sequence joins TRBV27 and TRBJ1-5; TRBD1 agrees at 8 bases. CDR1 and CDR2 from the germline V gene are MNHEY and SMNVEV (reference sequence). The trim removed 5 bases at V and 2 bases at J, leaving 8 bases unmatched. The CDR3 contains 16 residues. The CDR3 spells CASSLTWDRRNQPQHF. CDR3 nucleotides: TGTGCCAGCAGTCTGACCTGGGACAGGCGCAATCAGCCCCAGCATTTT.

The genes are TRBV12-5 and TRBJ1-5; D may be TRBD1 (6 bases). The CDR3 loop spans 16 amino acids. V was shortened by 5 bases and J by 5 bases, with 19 bases between the two germline ends. In germline, CDR1 is LGHNT, CDR2 FRNRAP. CDR3 sequence: CASGLTGRVLDQPQHF. The CDR3 DNA reads TGTGCTAGTGGTCTTACAGGGAGAGTCTTGGATCAGCCCCAGCATTTT. Together with reference TRBV12-5 and TRBJ1-5, the CDR3 gives the full variable domain: DARVTQTPRHKVTEMGQEVTMRCQPILGHNTVFWYRQTMMQGLELLAYFRNRAPLDDSGMPKDRFSAEMPDATLATLKIQPSEPRDSAVYFCASGLTGRVLDQPQHFGDGTRLSIL.

The chain links TRBV6-1 to TRBJ2-7; TRBD2 matches at 8 bases. This CDR3 has 16 amino acids. The junction had 8 bases not matched to a gene; V was cut back by 1 base and J by 3 bases. Germline CDR1 and CDR2: MNHNS and SASEGT. CDR3 protein: CASSEGAGTSLYEQYF. In DNA form, the CDR3 reads TGTGCCAGCAGTGAAGGGGCCGGGACTAGTCTCTACGAGCAGTACTTC.

This clone has only one observation. This sequence joins TRBV6-5 and TRBJ2-7; D ambiguous. The V and J ends lost 4 bases and 6 bases respectively, with 13 bases between them. This CDR3 has 13 residues. Per germline, CDR1 MNHEY and CDR2 SVGAGI. For the CDR3, the DNA is TGTGCCAGCAGTTTTACTCCAGCAGTCGAGCAGTACTTC. This encodes CASSFTPAVEQYF.

This chain joins TRBV6-5 and TRBJ2-1; D is unclear. The CDR3 loop spans 13 amino acids. V was shortened by 6 bases and J by 8 bases, with 14 bases between the two germline ends. Per germline, CDR1 MNHEY and CDR2 SVGAGI. CDR3: CASSSTHWDEQFF. In DNA form, the CDR3 reads TGTGCCAGCAGCTCGACCCACTGGGATGAGCAGTTCTTC.

This chain uses TRBV7-9 with TRBJ2-2; TRBD2 agrees at 15 bases. V lost 5 bases and J lost 0; bases outside the gene matches: 4. The CDR3 is made up of 18 amino acids. The V gene's germline CDR1 is SEHNR and CDR2 FQNEAQ (reference sequence). As DNA, the CDR3 is TGTGCCAGCAGCCTAGGACTAGCGGGAGGGACGAACACCGGGGAGCTGTTTTTT. Translating gives CASSLGLAGGTNTGELFF.

J is TRBJ2-1 and V is TRBV7-9; D call uncertain. The germline V gene has CDR1 SEHNR and CDR2 FQNEAQ (reference sequence). The germline V and J ends were trimmed by 1 base and 5 bases, with 12 bases remaining between them. CDR3 length: 15 amino acids. The CDR3 here is CASSLGSALDNEQFF. The CDR3 bases are TGTGCCAGCAGCTTAGGGAGTGCGCTCGACAATGAGCAGTTCTTC.

The chain links TRBV5-1 to TRBJ1-1, with D hard to call. This CDR3 has 11 amino acids. V dropped 5 bases and J dropped 5 bases, with 7 bases sitting between them. The germline CDR1 and CDR2 sequences are SGHRS and YFSETQ. In DNA form, the CDR3 reads TGCGCCAGCAGGGTGGGGACTGAAGCTTTCTTT. Translation gives CASRVGTEAFF.

The rearrangement links TRBV27 to TRBJ2-1, with 7 bases fitting TRBD2. The CDR3 has 15 amino acids. J gave up 7 bases and V 7 bases, and 13 bases lay outside the gene matches. Germline V gives CDR1 MNHEY, CDR2 SMNVEV (reference sequence). CDR3 in amino acids: CASISRASGGNEQFF. CDR3 nucleotides: TGTGCCAGCATTAGTAGGGCTAGCGGAGGGAATGAGCAGTTCTTC.

The genes are TRBV5-8 and TRBJ1-2; D unclear. V was trimmed by 0 bases and J by 2 bases, leaving 8 bases between them. Germline loops: CDR1 SGHTS, CDR2 YDEGEE. The CDR3 totals 14 residues. The DNA of the CDR3 is TGTGCCAGCAGCTTGGTCGCAACCAACTATGGCTACACCTTC. Translated: CASSLVATNYGYTF. The whole variable domain, filled in from reference TRBV5-8 and TRBJ1-2, reads EAGVTQSPTHLIKTRGQQATLRCSPISGHTSVYWYQQALGLGLQFLLWYDEGEERNRGNFPPRFSGRQFPNYSSELNVNALELEDSALYLCASSLVATNYGYTFGSGTRLTVV.

On this clone itself: The same CDR3 arises from other DNA sequences in this sample as well. The J gene is TRBJ1-1, the V gene TRBV21-1. TRBV21-1 is a recognized pseudogene. The CDR3 covers 11 residues. The CDR3 nucleotides are TGTGCCAGTCCACTGAACACTGAAGCTTTCTTT. Translating it yields CASPLNTEAFF.

This chain joins TRBV27 and TRBJ1-3; maybe TRBD1 (6 bases). The CDR3 consists of 14 residues. Germline V lookup: CDR1 MNHEY, CDR2 SMNVEV (reference sequence). Trimming cost V 2 bases and J 4 bases, with 9 bases left between them. The CDR3 loop reads CASSLRGAGNTIYF. In DNA, the CDR3 is TGTGCCAGCAGTTTAAGGGGGGCCGGAAACACCATATATTTT.

The chain combines TRBV7-9 with TRBJ1-1; no clear D gene. The CDR3 contains 11 residues. The V end was cut by 4 bases, the J end by 7 bases, with 7 bases between. Germline CDR1 reads SEHNR; CDR2 reads FQNEAQ (reference sequence). CDR3 amino acids: CASSSPYEAFF. The CDR3 DNA reads as TGTGCCAGCAGCTCACCCTATGAAGCTTTCTTT.

V is TRBV29-1 and J is TRBJ1-3; 9 bases are a match to TRBD1. Germline values: CDR1 SQVTM, CDR2 ANQGSEA. The length of the CDR3 is 16 residues. Trimming cost V 2 bases and J 0 bases; bases outside gene matches: 5. CDR3 coding DNA: TGCAGCGTTGAATACTGGGACAGGGTCTCTGGAAACACCATATATTTT. Protein sequence: CSVEYWDRVSGNTIYF.

The rearrangement joins TRBV27 to TRBJ2-7; 8 positions agree with TRBD2. The V gene end was trimmed by 4 bases and the J gene end by 9 bases; junction bases not matched to a gene: 14. The germline gives CDR1 MNHEY, CDR2 SMNVEV (reference sequence). The length of the CDR3 is 15 residues. The CDR3 sequence is CASSSPGERERGQYF. DNA for the CDR3: TGTGCCAGCAGTTCCCCGGGGGAGCGGGAGCGGGGGCAGTACTTC.

The sample holds a few counts of this clone. One junction end does not reproduce the germline sequence, and a read error may be involved. The chain joins TRBV5-1 to TRBJ1-4; a weak D match, TRBD1 (5 bases). Per the germline V gene, CDR1 is SGHRS and CDR2 is YFSETQ. The CDR3 runs to 14 residues. CDR3 in amino acids: CASSFWGANEKLFF. The CDR3 DNA sequence: TGTGCCAGCAGCTTTTGGGGGGCTAATGAAAAACTGTTTTTT.

The V and J genes are TRBV11-2 and TRBJ2-1; TRBD2 matches 11 bases. Per germline, CDR1 SGHAT and CDR2 FQNNGV. CDR3 length equals 18 residues. J gave up 0 bases and V 1 base, and 5 bases lay outside the gene matches. The CDR3 region has the DNA TGTGCCAGCAGCTTAGCAGTAGCGGGGGGGAGCTCCTACAATGAGCAGTTCTTC. It is translated as CASSLAVAGGSSYNEQFF.